The TCR beta chain under discussion was sequenced for a study of T cells in Graves' hyperthyroidism and ophthalmopathy. In making diagnoses, clinical symptoms, serum thyroxine and TRAb, thyroid ultrasound and orbital computed tomography were all used. Study conclusions and caveats: Most clonotypes expanded in thyroid above 0.001 were likewise present in blood.

Details on this clonotype: The antigen is undetermined.

Amplified regions were TCR beta CDR3 sequences from RNA transcripts. The TCR CDR3 was amplified in a first-round RT-PCR using the HTBI primer set. One entry per CDR3 protein results from TCRdb running MiXCR on the multiplex PCR reads. The repertoire consists of 500,000 to 750,000 distinct CDR3 sequences, with 40% to 55% occurring once and the leading ten covering about 8%. The CDR3 totals 12 residues. The V end lost 5 bases, the J end lost 5 bases, and 7 bases lay between the germline ends. The germline CDR1 and CDR2 sequences are DFQATT and SNEGSKA (reference sequence). Material for sequencing was peripheral blood or thyroid tissue (not recorded which). The J gene is TRBJ1-6, the V gene TRBV20-1; D may be TRBD1 (5 bases). The receptor was isolated from a woman between 18 and 29 years old with Graves' hyperthyroidism. The CDR3 DNA reads as TGCAGTGCTCAGGACAATAATTCACCCCTCCACTTT. It is translated as CSAQDNNSPLHF.